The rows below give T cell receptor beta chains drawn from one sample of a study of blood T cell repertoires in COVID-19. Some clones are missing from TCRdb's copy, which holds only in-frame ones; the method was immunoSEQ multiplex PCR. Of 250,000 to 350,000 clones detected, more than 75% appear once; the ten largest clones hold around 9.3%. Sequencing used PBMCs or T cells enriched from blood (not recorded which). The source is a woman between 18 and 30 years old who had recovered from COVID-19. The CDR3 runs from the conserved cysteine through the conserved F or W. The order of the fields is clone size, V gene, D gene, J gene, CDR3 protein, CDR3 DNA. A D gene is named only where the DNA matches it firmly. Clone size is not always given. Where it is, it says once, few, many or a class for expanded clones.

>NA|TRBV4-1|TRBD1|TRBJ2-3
CASSRLLGTGTDTQYF
TGCGCCAGCAGCCGACTACTGGGGACAGGCACAGATACGCAGTATTTT
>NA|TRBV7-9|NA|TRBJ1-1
CATDEGGTEAFF
TGTGCCACCGACGAAGGAGGCACTGAAGCTTTCTTT
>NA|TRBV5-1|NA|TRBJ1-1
CASSRGPEAFF
TGCGCCAGCAGTAGAGGGCCTGAAGCTTTCTTT
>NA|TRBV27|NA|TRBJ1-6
CASGRRGLSSYNSPLHF
TGTGCCAGCGGCCGAAGGGGCCTAAGCTCCTATAATTCACCCCTCCACTTT
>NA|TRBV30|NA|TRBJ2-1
CAWTGGIYNEQFF
TGTGCCTGGACTGGGGGCATCTACAATGAGCAGTTCTTC
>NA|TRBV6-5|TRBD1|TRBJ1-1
CASSSSGGTEAFF
TGTGCCAGCAGTTCTTCAGGGGGCACTGAAGCTTTCTTT
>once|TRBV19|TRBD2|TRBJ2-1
CASRGGRIGEQFF
TGTGCCAGCCGCGGCGGGAGGATAGGCGAGCAGTTCTTC
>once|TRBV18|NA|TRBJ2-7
CASSPTLVDEQYF
TGTGCCAGCTCACCAACTCTAGTGGACGAGCAGTACTTC
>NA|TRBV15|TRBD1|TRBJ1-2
CATSRDRVDYGYTF
TGTGCCACCAGCAGGGACAGGGTAGACTATGGCTACACCTTC
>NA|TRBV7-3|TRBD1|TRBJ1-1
CASSSDRDTEAFF
TGTGCCAGCAGCTCGGACAGGGACACTGAAGCTTTCTTT
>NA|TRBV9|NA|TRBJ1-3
CASSRDNSGNTIYF
TGTGCCAGCAGCCGAGACAACTCTGGAAACACCATATATTTT
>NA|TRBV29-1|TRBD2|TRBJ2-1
CSVAGGSYNEQFF
TGCAGCGTAGCGGGGGGCTCCTACAATGAGCAGTTCTTC
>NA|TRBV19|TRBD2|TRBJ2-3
CASTPWLAVSTDTQYF
TGTGCCAGTACCCCGTGGCTAGCGGTGAGCACAGATACGCAGTATTTT
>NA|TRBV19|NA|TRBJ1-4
CASMGQGTGEKLFF
TGTGCCAGTATGGGACAAGGAACAGGTGAAAAACTGTTTTTT
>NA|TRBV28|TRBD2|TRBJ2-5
CASSFWWLAGAQETQYF
TGTGCCAGCAGTTTCTGGTGGCTAGCGGGAGCGCAAGAGACCCAGTACTTC
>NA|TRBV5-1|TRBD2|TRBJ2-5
CASSRRAGVGETQYF
TGCGCCAGCAGTCGGCGAGCGGGAGTAGGGGAGACCCAGTACTTC
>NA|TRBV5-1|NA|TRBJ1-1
CASSLTTQDLNTEAFF
TGCGCCAGCAGCTTGACCACACAGGACCTGAACACTGAAGCTTTCTTT
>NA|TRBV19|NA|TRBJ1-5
CASSIGGGRGNQPQHF
TGTGCCAGTAGTATCGGGGGAGGGCGAGGCAATCAGCCCCAGCATTTT
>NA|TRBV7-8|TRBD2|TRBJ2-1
CASSHDSGLAGMWEFNEQFF
TGTGCCAGCAGCCACGACAGCGGACTAGCGGGGATGTGGGAGTTCAATGAGCAGTTCTTC
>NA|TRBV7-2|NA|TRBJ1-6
CASSFSAGLDSPLHF
TGTGCCAGCAGCTTCTCCGCAGGGCTGGATTCACCCCTCCACTTT
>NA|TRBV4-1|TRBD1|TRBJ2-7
CASSQPGTAPYEQYF
TGCGCCAGCAGCCAGCCCGGGACAGCGCCCTACGAGCAGTACTTC
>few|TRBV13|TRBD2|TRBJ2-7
CASSSFSGTSGRGSYEQYF
TGTGCCAGCAGCTCCTTCTCCGGGACTAGCGGGAGGGGATCCTACGAGCAGTACTTC
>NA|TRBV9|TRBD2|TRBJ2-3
CASSVGGNSGRFTQYF
TGTGCCAGCAGCGTTGGCGGTAATAGCGGGAGATTTACGCAGTATTTT
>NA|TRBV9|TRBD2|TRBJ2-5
CASSVREGAKETQYF
TGTGCCAGCAGCGTGCGGGAGGGGGCGAAAGAGACCCAGTACTTC
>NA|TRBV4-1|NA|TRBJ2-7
CASSRSEKDSYEQYF
TGCGCCAGCAGCCGTTCGGAGAAGGATTCCTACGAGCAGTACTTC
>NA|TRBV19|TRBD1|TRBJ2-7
CASSVGTGIYEQYF
TGTGCCAGTAGTGTAGGGACAGGGATCTACGAGCAGTACTTC
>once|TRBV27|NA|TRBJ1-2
CASSLKRDYGYTF
TGTGCCAGCAGTTTGAAACGGGACTATGGCTACACCTTC
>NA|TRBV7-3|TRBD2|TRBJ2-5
CASSPVAGGPTETQYF
TGTGCCAGCAGCCCGGTGGCGGGAGGGCCTACCGAGACCCAGTACTTC
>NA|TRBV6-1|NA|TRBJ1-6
CASSEVTGKDSPLHF
TGTGCCAGCAGTGAAGTAACAGGGAAGGATTCACCCCTCCACTTT
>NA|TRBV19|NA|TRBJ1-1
CASSIGSNTEAFF
TGTGCCAGTAGTATCGGTTCGAACACTGAAGCTTTCTTT
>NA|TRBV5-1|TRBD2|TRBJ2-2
CASSRGTSEAGELFF
TGCGCCAGCAGTCGGGGGACTAGCGAGGCCGGGGAGCTGTTTTTT
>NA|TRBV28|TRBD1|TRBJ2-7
CASSYRGRLNEQYF
TGTGCCAGCAGTTACAGGGGGCGACTAAACGAGCAGTACTTC
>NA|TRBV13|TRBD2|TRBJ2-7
CASSAGLAPYEQYF
TGTGCCAGCAGCGCGGGACTAGCTCCCTACGAGCAGTACTTC
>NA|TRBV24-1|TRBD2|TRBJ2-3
CATSRSGRNTDTQYF
TGTGCCACCAGTCGCAGCGGGAGGAACACAGATACGCAGTATTTT
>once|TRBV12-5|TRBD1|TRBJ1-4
CASGPPWAGGTTNEKLFF
TGTGCTAGTGGTCCCCCCTGGGCAGGGGGGACAACTAATGAAAAACTGTTTTTT
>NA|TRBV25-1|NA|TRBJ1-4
CASQHSPYEKLFF
TGTGCCAGCCAACATTCACCCTATGAAAAACTGTTTTTT
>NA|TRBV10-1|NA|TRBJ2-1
CASSDRVGGVVRNEQFF
TGCGCCAGCAGTGATAGGGTAGGAGGCGTAGTCAGGAATGAGCAGTTCTTC
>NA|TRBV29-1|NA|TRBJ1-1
CSGGGTEAFF
TGCAGCGGCGGAGGCACTGAAGCTTTCTTT
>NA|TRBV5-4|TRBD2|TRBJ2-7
CASSFLGLAEKSYEQYF
TGTGCCAGCAGCTTTTTAGGACTAGCGGAAAAGTCCTACGAGCAGTACTTC
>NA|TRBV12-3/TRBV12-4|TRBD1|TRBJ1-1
CASSLQGAGAFF
TGTGCCAGCAGTTTACAGGGGGCAGGAGCTTTCTTT
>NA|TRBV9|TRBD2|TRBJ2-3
CASSGLASTDTQYF
TGTGCCAGCAGCGGACTAGCGAGCACAGATACGCAGTATTTT
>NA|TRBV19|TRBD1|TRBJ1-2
CASSIGGGANYGYTF
TGTGCCAGTAGTATAGGAGGGGGCGCTAACTATGGCTACACCTTC
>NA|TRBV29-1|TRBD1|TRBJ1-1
CSVQDRVRAFF
TGCAGCGTTCAGGACAGGGTACGAGCTTTCTTT
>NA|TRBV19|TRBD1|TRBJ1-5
CASSIVRGRGSNQPQHF
TGTGCCAGTAGTATAGTTAGGGGCAGGGGGTCGAATCAGCCCCAGCATTTT
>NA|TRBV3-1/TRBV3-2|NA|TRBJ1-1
CASSQDVITEAFF
TGTGCCAGCAGCCAAGATGTTATCACTGAAGCTTTCTTT
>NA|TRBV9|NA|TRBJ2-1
CASSAPGDGGPQYNEQFF
TGTGCCAGCAGCGCACCCGGGGACGGGGGGCCTCAATACAATGAGCAGTTCTTC
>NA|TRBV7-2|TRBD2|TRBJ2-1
CASSLGGLGLDNEQFF
TGTGCCAGCAGCTTAGGGGGCCTTGGACTAGACAATGAGCAGTTCTTC
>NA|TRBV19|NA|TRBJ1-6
CASSPRGGHNSPLHF
TGTGCCAGTAGTCCCCGAGGAGGACATAATTCACCCCTCCACTTT
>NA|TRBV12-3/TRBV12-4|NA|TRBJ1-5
CASSEQVMQPQHF
TGTGCCAGCAGCGAACAGGTGATGCAGCCCCAGCATTTT
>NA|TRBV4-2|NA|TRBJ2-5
CASSQNQMTSETQYF
TGTGCCAGCAGCCAAAATCAAATGACTAGTGAGACCCAGTACTTC
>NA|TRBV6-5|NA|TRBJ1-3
CASSGGNSGNTIYF
TGTGCCAGCAGCGGAGGAAACTCTGGAAACACCATATATTTT
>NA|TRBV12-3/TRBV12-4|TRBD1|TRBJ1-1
CASSWGQPEAFF
TGTGCCAGCAGTTGGGGACAGCCGGAAGCTTTCTTT
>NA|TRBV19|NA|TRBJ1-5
CASDSHPGEGSNQPQHF
TGTGCCAGTGATAGCCACCCGGGGGAGGGGAGCAATCAGCCCCAGCATTTT
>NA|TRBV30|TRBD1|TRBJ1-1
CAWSRTGVTEAFF
TGTGCCTGGAGTAGGACAGGGGTCACTGAAGCTTTCTTT
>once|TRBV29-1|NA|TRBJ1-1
CSVEDILEAFF
TGCAGCGTTGAAGATATCCTAGAAGCTTTCTTT
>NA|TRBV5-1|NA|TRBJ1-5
CASREGEGNQPQHF
TGCGCCAGCAGGGAAGGGGAGGGGAATCAGCCCCAGCATTTT
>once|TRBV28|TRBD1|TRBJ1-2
CASLPPGQDYGYTF
TGTGCCAGCCTACCACCCGGACAGGACTATGGCTACACCTTC